Listed below are T cell receptor beta chains from one sample, sequenced in a study of T cells in localized non-small cell lung cancer. Sequencing used immunoSEQ multiplex PCR; TCRdb keeps in-frame clones, though not all of them. The table lists just under 80,000 clones, around 80% of them singletons. The sequencing here drew on peripheral blood, taken before any cancer treatment. Source of these receptors: a female donor over 55 with stage I lung adenocarcinoma. Each CDR3 is given with its conserved first and last residue. The order of the fields is CDR3 protein, CDR3 DNA, J gene, clone size, D gene, V gene. The D gene is left open where the match is weak. Where a row states a size, it is once, few, many or the class of an expanded clone; other rows omit it.

CASSFAYRGVKNQPQHF	TGTGCCAGCAGTTTTGCCTACAGGGGCGTGAAGAATCAGCCCCAGCATTTT	TRBJ1-5	NA	TRBD1	TRBV28
CASSLRPNTGELFF	TGTGCCAGCAGTTTAAGACCTAACACCGGGGAGCTGTTTTTT	TRBJ2-2	NA	NA	TRBV27
CASSQEASLLSDTQYF	TGTGCCAGCAGCCAAGAAGCCTCACTACTATCAGATACGCAGTATTTT	TRBJ2-3	NA	NA	TRBV4-2
CASSVWWTPNNEQFF	TGTGCCAGCAGCGTATGGTGGACACCAAACAATGAGCAGTTCTTC	TRBJ2-1	large	NA	TRBV9
CASSHWDEQFF	TGCGCCAGCAGCCATTGGGATGAGCAGTTCTTC	TRBJ2-1	NA	NA	TRBV5-1
CASIGTRGDTEAFF	TGTGCCAGCATCGGAACGAGAGGGGACACTGAAGCTTTCTTT	TRBJ1-1	few	NA	TRBV7-2
CASSLGRGSNTGELFF	TGTGCCAGCAGCTTGGGGCGGGGGTCGAACACCGGGGAGCTGTTTTTT	TRBJ2-2	NA	TRBD2	TRBV7-3
CASSHRQASTDTQYF	TGCGCCAGCAGCCACCGACAGGCTAGCACAGATACGCAGTATTTT	TRBJ2-3	NA	NA	TRBV4-1
CASSSSGGAGHEQFF	TGTGCCAGCAGCTCTAGCGGGGGGGCAGGCCATGAGCAGTTCTTC	TRBJ2-1	NA	TRBD2	TRBV7-2
CAWSVFGGYTF	TGTGCCTGGAGTGTTTTCGGTGGCTACACCTTC	TRBJ1-2	once	NA	TRBV30